The following is a T cell receptor beta chain sequence with its context. Its antigen is undetermined. This entry comes from a study of T cell responses to AZD1222 COVID-19 vaccine. Study-wide results and limits: Unmutated variant regions reportedly attract nearly half of all spike-specific TCRs.

Only in-frame clones appear in the TCRdb table, and some are missing; sequencing was by immunoSEQ multiplex PCR. The sample holds 200,000 or so clones, approximately 87% seen once. Specimen: peripheral blood, collected on day 0 of MenACWY control vaccination. This receptor was identified in an adult in good health.

The CDR3 DNA reads TGTGCCAGCAGTTACGGCCGGGGGGTGCGGGAGACCCAGTACTTC. Translating gives CASSYGRGVRETQYF. The rearrangement links TRBV6-5 to TRBJ2-5, with TRBD2 matching over 7 bases. In germline, CDR1 is MNHEY, CDR2 SVGAGI. The CDR3 is 15 amino acids. V lost 2 bases to trimming and J lost 5 bases; unmatched junction nucleotides: 8.